The 9 T cell receptor beta chains presented below share a single source sample, sequenced in a study of blood T cells in healthy people across ages. A sample-barcoded 5' primer and a J-beta primer mix were used in a second PCR of roughly 7 to 12 cycles. TCRdb re-analysed the 5' RACE reads in MiXCR, keeping a single row per CDR3 protein. The sample lists 800,000 to 950,000 distinct CDR3 sequences; under 50% were seen once. The sequencing sample was made of blood. The receptors derive from a man between 25 and 39 years old in good health.

Regarding this clonotype: Compared with germline, one end of the junction differs, possibly owing to a read error. V gene TRBV5-1 combines with J gene TRBJ2-6, with 9 nucleotides matching TRBD1. Germline V lookup: CDR1 SGHRS, CDR2 YFSETQ. This CDR3 is built from 16 residues. The CDR3 protein is CASSEGQGFGANVPTF. CDR3 nucleotides: TGCGCCAGCAGCGAGGGACAGGGATTTGGGGCCAACGTCCCGACTTTC.

The V call is TRBV29-1, the J call TRBJ2-5; weak D call: TRBD1 (6 bases). The CDR3 has 12 amino acids. V was trimmed by 1 base and J by 4 bases, leaving 7 bases between them. Germline-derived CDR1 and CDR2 are SQVTM and ANQGSEA. The CDR3 loop is CSVEGRGETQYF. The CDR3 DNA follows: TGCAGCGTTGAAGGCAGGGGAGAGACCCAGTACTTC.

The chain combines TRBV18 with TRBJ2-1, with D perhaps TRBD1 (6 bases). This CDR3 is 12 amino acids long. Germline CDR1 KGHSH, CDR2 LQKENI. With 3 bases removed from V and 7 bases from J, the gap between germline ends came to 7 bases. The CDR3 bases are TGTGCCAGCTCACCGGGGGCGAATGAGCAGTTCTTC. This gives the protein CASSPGANEQFF.

This clonotype was counted only a few times. The rearrangement joins TRBV4-1 to TRBJ1-6; possible D gene TRBD1, 5 bases. The CDR3 sequence is 17 residues long. Trimming took 0 bases from V and 5 from J, leaving 14 bases between them. CDR1 is MGHRA and CDR2 is YSYEKL in the germline V gene. CDR3 region: CASSQDTFDRDNSPLHF. As DNA, the CDR3 is TGCGCCAGCAGCCAAGATACGTTCGACAGAGATAATTCACCCCTCCACTTT.

The chain employs TRBV7-9 and TRBJ2-1; perhaps TRBD2 as D (5 bases). The ends were cut back, 5 bases at V and 4 bases at J, with 9 bases in the middle. The CDR3 contains 13 residues. Germline loops: CDR1 SEHNR, CDR2 FQNEAQ (reference sequence). CDR3 sequence (DNA): TGTGCCAGCAGCCGGACTCCGTACAATGAGCAGTTCTTC. Translating it yields CASSRTPYNEQFF. Using reference TRBV7-9 and TRBJ2-1 for the parts outside the CDR3, the full variable domain is DTGVSQNPRHKITKRGQNVTFRCDPISEHNRLYWYRQTLGQGPEFLTYFQNEAQLEKSRLLSDRFSAERPKGSFSTLEIQRTEQGDSAMYLCASSRTPYNEQFFGPGTRLTVL.

CDR3 residues: CSARASFTRERTDTQYF. DNA for the CDR3: TGCAGTGCTAGAGCCTCATTTACTAGAGAACGCACAGATACGCAGTATTTT. The chain uses TRBV20-1 and TRBJ2-3, with a tentative D call TRBD2 (5 bases). The CDR3 sequence is 17 residues long. The V gene's germline CDR1 is DFQATT and CDR2 SNEGSKA (reference sequence). Between the trimmed V and J ends, which lost 1 base and 1 base, there was a span of 18 bases.

Worth noting for this clonotype: A much larger clonotype is one base distant, so this may be a read error. The rearrangement joins TRBV5-1 to TRBJ2-5; the D gene is possibly TRBD1 (6 bases). The germline V and J ends were trimmed by 0 bases and 11 bases, with 20 bases remaining between them. CDR1 and CDR2 from the germline V gene are SGHRS and YFSETQ. The CDR3 consists of 15 residues. CDR3 in DNA: TGCGCCAGCAGCTTGGTTGCACAGGGACCAAATGAGCAGTACTTC. Translating it yields CASSLVAQGPNEQYF. Full variable domain (missing parts from reference TRBV5-1 and TRBJ2-5): KAGVTQTPRYLIKTRGQQVTLSCSPISGHRSVSWYQQTPGQGLQFLFEYFSETQRNKGNFPGRFSGRQFSNSRSEMNVSTLELGDSALYLCASSLVAQGPNEQYFGPGTRLLVL.

V usage is TRBV29-1 and J usage is TRBJ2-5; TRBD1 is a possible D gene (7 bases). In germline, CDR1 is SQVTM, CDR2 ANQGSEA. The length of the CDR3 is 14 residues. Trimming cost V 1 base and J 7 bases, with 16 bases left between them. In DNA, the CDR3 is TGCAGCGTTGAAGGGAGGGGGCGCGAACGGACCCAGTACTTC. Translating it yields CSVEGRGRERTQYF.

This clonotype was seen more than once but under ten times. This rearrangement joins TRBV28 to TRBJ2-7, with 8 bases matching TRBD1. Germline CDR1 is MDHEN and CDR2 is SYDVKM. Unmatched junction bases numbered 4, after V lost 1 base and J lost 5 bases. This CDR3 comprises 14 residues. CDR3: CASSLYRGIHEQYF. For the CDR3, the DNA is TGTGCCAGCAGTTTATACAGGGGGATCCACGAGCAGTACTTC.